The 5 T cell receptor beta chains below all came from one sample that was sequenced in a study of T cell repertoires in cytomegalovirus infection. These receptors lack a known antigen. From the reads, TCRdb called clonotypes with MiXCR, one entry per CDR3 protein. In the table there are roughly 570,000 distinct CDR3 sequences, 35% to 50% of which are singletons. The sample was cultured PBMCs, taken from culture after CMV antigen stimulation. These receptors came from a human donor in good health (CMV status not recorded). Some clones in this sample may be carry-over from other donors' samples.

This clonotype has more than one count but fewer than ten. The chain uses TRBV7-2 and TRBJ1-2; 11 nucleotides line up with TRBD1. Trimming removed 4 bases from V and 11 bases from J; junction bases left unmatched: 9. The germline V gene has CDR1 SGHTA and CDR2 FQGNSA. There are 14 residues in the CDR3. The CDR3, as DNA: TGTGCCAGCAGCTCCGGACAGGGGGCGAAGATTTACACCTTC. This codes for CASSSGQGAKIYTF.

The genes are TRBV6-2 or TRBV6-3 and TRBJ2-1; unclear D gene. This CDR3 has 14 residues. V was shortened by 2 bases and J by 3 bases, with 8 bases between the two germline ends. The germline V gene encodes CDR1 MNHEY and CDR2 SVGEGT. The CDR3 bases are TGTGCCAGCAGTTACGGCCCAGTCTACAATGAGCAGTTCTTC. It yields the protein CASSYGPVYNEQFF.

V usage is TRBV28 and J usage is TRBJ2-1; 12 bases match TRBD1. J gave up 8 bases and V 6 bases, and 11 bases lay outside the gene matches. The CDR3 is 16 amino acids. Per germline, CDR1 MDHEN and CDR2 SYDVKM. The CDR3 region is CASRLTVGTGGDEQFF. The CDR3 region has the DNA TGTGCCAGCAGACTTACTGTCGGGACAGGGGGCGATGAGCAGTTCTTC.

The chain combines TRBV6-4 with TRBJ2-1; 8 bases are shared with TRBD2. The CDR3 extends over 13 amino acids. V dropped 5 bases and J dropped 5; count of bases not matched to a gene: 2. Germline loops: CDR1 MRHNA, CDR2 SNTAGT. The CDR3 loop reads CASSSGGDNEQFF. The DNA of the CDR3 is TGTGCCAGCAGTAGCGGGGGAGACAATGAGCAGTTCTTC.

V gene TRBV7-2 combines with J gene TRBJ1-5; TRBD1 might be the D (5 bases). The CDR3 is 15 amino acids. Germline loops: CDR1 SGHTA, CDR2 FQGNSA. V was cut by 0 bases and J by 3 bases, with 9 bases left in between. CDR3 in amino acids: CASSLAGHLNQPQHF. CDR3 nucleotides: TGTGCCAGCAGCTTAGCTGGACATCTCAATCAGCCCCAGCATTTT. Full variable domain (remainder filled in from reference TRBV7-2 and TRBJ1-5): GAGVSQSPSNKVTEKGKDVELRCDPISGHTALYWYRQSLGQGLEFLIYFQGNSAPDKSGLPSDRFSAERTGGSVSTLTIQRTQQEDSAVYLCASSLAGHLNQPQHFGDGTRLSIL.